This T cell receptor (beta chain) was obtained from a study of CD8+CD57+ T cells in acquired aplastic anemia. In germline, CDR1 is WNHNN, CDR2 SYGVQD (reference sequence). V was pared by 5 bases and J by 10 bases, with 9 bases of the junction left unmatched. This CDR3 has 14 amino acids. Remarks on this clonotype: Its specificity is unknown.

The template for TCR beta VDJ and CDR3 sequence profiling was genomic DNA. TCRdb recomputed calls from the reads with MiXCR, one row per CDR3 protein. Altogether 400,000 to 600,000 distinct CDR3 sequences are present, 25% to 40% being singletons, with the ten largest covering 0.7% to 1%. General study points: Twenty-nine shared CD8+ CDR3s appeared highly expressed within patients' immunodominant clones.

Patients included in sequencing had previously demonstrated CD8+CD57+ cell expansion by flow cytometry. The receptor's source is a human donor with aplastic anemia. The sample consisted of sorted CD4+, CD8+, or CD8+CD57+ T cells (not recorded which) from PBMCs. The genes are TRBV10-1 and TRBJ2-1; 9 bases align to TRBD1. CDR3 in amino acids: CASSFTGGSGEQFF. The CDR3 DNA reads TGCGCCAGCAGTTTCACAGGGGGCTCAGGCGAGCAGTTCTTC.